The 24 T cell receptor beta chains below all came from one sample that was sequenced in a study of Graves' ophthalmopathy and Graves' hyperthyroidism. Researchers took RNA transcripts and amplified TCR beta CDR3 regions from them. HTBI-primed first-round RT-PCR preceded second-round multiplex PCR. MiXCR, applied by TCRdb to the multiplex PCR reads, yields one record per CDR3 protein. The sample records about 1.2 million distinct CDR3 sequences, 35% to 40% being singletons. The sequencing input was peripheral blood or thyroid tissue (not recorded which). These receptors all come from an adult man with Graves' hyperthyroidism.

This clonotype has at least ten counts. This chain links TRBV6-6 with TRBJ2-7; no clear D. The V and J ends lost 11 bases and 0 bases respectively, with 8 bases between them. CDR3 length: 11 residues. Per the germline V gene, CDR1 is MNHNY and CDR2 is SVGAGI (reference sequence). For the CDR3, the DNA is TGTGCCGCCTCGCCCTCCTACGAGCAGTACTTC. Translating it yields CAASPSYEQYF.

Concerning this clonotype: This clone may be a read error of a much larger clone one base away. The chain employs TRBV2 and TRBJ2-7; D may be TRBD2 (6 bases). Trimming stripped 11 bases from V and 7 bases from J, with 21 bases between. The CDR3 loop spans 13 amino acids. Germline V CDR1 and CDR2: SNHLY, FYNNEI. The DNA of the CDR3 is TGTGCCTGCACCTATTCCAGGGCGGGGGAGCAGTACTTC. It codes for CACTYSRAGEQYF.

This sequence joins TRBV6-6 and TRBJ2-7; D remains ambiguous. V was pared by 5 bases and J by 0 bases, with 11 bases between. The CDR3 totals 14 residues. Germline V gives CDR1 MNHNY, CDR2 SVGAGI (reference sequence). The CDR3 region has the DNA TGTGCCAGCAGTCCCCGATCCTTCTCCTACGAGCAGTACTTC. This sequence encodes CASSPRSFSYEQYF.

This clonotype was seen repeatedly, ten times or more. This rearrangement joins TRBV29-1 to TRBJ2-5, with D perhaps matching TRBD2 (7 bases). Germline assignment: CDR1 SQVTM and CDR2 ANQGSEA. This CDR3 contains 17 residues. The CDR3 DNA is TGCAGGGTCCGGTCGTGGGGGGGGCGCCCACAGAAAGAGACCCAGTACTTC. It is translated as CRVRSWGGRPQKETQYF.

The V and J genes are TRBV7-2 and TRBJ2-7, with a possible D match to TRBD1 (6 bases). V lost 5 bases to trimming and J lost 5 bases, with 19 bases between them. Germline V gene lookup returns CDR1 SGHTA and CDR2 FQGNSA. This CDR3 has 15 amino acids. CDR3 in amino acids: CASSPAPAGANEQYF. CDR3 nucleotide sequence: TGTGCCAGCAGCCCAGCCCCGGCAGGGGCCAACGAGCAGTACTTC.

The CDR3, as DNA: TGTGCCACCAGCAGCTTAGGGGATAGAGGCGAGGGGGCGCATGGCTACACCTTC. Amino acids: CATSSLGDRGEGAHGYTF. V usage is TRBV15 and J usage is TRBJ1-2; TRBD1 matches at 7 bases. The CDR3 length is 18 residues. The germline gives CDR1 LNHNV, CDR2 YYDKDF (reference sequence). J was trimmed by 6 bases and V by 3 bases; bases with no gene match: 19.

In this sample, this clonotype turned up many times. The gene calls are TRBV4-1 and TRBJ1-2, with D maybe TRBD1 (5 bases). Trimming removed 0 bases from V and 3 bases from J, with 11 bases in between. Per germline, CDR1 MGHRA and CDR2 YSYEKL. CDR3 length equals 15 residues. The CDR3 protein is CASSQEGRQYYGYTF. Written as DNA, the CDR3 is TGCGCCAGCAGCCAAGAGGGACGGCAGTACTATGGCTACACCTTC.

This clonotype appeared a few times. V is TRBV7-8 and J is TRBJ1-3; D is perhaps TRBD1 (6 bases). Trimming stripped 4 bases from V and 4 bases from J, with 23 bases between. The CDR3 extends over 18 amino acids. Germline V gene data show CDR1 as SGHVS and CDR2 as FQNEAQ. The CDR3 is CASSSSSVGGRLGNTIYF. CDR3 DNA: TGTGCCAGCAGCTCCTCATCCGTCGGGGGCCGATTAGGAAACACCATATATTTT.

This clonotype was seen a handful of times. The CDR3 sequence: CASSQDRGVIGYTF. In DNA, the CDR3 is TGTGCCAGCAGCCAAGATCGTGGGGTTATCGGCTACACCTTC. This chain links TRBV4-2 with TRBJ1-2, with D uncertain. Trimming pared 0 bases from V and 8 bases from J, leaving 13 bases between. This CDR3 comprises 14 residues. CDR1 and CDR2 (germline): LGHNA, YNFKEQ.

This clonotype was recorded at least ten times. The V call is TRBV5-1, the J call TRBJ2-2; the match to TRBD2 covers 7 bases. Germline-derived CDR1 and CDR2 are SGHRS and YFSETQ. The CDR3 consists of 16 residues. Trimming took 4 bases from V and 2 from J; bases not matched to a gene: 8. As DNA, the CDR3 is TGCGCCAGCAGCGAAGGCGCGGGAGCTAACACCGGGGAGCTGTTTTTT. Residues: CASSEGAGANTGELFF.

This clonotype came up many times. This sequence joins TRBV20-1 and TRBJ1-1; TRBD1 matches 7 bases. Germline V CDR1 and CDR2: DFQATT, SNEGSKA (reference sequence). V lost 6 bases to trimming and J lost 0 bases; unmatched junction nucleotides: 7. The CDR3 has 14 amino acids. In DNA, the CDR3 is TGCAGTGCGAACACCAGGGGGGTGAACACTGAAGCTTTCTTT. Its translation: CSANTRGVNTEAFF.

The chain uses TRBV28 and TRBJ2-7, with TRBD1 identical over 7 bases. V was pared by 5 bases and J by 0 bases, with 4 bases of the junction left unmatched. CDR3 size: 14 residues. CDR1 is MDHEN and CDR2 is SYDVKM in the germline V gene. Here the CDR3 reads CASSRGQISYEQYF. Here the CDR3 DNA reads TGTGCCAGCAGTCGGGGACAGATCTCCTACGAGCAGTACTTC. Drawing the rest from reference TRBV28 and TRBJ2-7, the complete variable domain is DVKVTQSSRYLVKRTGEKVFLECVQDMDHENMFWYRQDPGLGLRLIYFSYDVKMKEKGDIPEGYSVSREKKERFSLILESASTNQTSMYLCASSRGQISYEQYFGPGTRLTVT.

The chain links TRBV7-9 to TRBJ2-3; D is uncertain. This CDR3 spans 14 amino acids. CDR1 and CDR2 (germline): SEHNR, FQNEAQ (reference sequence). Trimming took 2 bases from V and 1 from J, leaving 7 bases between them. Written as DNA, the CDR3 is TGTGCCAGCAGCTTATCGGCGGGCACAGATACGCAGTATTTT. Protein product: CASSLSAGTDTQYF.

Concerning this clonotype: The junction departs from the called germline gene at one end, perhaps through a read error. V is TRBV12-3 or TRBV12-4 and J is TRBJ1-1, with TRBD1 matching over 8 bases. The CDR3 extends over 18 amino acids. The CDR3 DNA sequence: TGTGCCGGCAGTTCGAGGACAGGGCCAGCTTACATGAACACTGAAGCTTTCTTT. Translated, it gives CAGSSRTGPAYMNTEAFF.

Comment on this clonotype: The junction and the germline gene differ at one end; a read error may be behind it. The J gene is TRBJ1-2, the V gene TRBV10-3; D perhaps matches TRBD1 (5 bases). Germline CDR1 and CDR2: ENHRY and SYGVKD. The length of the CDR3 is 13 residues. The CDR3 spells CAISDRGHYGYAF. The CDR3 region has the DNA TGTGCCATCAGTGATAGGGGTCACTATGGCTACGCCTTC.

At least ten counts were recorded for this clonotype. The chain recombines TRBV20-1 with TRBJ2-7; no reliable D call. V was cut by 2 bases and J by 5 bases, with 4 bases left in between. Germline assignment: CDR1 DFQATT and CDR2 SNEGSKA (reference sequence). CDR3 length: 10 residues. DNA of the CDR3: TGCAGTGCTAGACAAAACGAGCAGTACTTC. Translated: CSARQNEQYF.

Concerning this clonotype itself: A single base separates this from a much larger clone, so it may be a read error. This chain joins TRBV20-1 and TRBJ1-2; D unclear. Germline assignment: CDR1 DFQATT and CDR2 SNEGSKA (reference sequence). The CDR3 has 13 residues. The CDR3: CSAGDYRLDGYTF. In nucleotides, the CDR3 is TGCAGTGCTGGAGATTACAGACTGGATGGCTACACCTTC.

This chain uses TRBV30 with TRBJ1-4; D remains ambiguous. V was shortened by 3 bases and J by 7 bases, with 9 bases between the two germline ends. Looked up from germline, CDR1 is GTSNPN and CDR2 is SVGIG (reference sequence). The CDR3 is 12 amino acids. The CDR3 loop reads CAWRGGFEKLFF. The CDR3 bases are TGTGCCTGGAGAGGTGGATTTGAAAAACTGTTTTTT.

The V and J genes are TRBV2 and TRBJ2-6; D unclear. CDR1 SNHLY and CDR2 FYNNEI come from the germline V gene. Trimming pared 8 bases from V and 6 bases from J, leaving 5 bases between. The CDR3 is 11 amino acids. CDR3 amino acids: CASGVANVLTF. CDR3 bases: TGTGCCAGCGGGGTGGCCAACGTCCTGACTTTC. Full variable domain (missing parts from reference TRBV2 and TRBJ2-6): EPEVTQTPSHQVTQMGQEVILRCVPISNHLYFYWYRQILGQKVEFLVSFYNNEISEKSEIFDDQFSVERPDGSNFTLKIRSTKLEDSAMYFCASGVANVLTFGAGSRLTVL.

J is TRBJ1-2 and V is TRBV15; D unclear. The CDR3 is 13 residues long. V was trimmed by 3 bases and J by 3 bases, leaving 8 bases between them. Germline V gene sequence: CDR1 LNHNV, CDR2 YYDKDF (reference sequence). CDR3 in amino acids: CATSRASDYGYTF. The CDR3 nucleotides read TGTGCCACCAGCAGGGCCTCTGACTATGGCTACACCTTC.

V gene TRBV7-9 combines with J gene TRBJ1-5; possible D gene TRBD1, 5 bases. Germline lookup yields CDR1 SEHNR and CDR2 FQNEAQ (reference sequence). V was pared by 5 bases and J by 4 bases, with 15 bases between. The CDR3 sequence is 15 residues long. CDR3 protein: CASSARGETNQPQHF. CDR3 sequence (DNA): TGTGCCAGCAGCGCCCGGGGGGAAACTAATCAGCCCCAGCATTTT.

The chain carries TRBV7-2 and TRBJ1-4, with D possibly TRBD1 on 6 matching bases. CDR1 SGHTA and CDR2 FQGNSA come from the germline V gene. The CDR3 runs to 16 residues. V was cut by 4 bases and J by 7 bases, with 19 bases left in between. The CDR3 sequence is CASSSPRGSRGEKLFF. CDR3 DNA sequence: TGTGCCAGCAGCTCACCGAGGGGGTCCCGCGGTGAAAAACTGTTTTTT.

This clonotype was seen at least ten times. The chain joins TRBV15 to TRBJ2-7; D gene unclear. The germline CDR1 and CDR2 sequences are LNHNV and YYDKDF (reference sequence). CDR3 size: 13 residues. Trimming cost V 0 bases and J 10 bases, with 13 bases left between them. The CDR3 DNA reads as TGTGCCACCAGCAGAGATCGGGCCCTTCAACAGTACTTC. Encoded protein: CATSRDRALQQYF.

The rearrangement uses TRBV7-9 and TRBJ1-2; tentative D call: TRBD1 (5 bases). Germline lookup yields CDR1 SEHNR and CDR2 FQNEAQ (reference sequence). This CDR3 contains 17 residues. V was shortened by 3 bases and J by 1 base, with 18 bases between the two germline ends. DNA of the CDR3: TGTGCCAGCAGCTTGAACGCAGGGTTCCTCGGTAACTATGGCTACACCTTC. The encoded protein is CASSLNAGFLGNYGYTF.